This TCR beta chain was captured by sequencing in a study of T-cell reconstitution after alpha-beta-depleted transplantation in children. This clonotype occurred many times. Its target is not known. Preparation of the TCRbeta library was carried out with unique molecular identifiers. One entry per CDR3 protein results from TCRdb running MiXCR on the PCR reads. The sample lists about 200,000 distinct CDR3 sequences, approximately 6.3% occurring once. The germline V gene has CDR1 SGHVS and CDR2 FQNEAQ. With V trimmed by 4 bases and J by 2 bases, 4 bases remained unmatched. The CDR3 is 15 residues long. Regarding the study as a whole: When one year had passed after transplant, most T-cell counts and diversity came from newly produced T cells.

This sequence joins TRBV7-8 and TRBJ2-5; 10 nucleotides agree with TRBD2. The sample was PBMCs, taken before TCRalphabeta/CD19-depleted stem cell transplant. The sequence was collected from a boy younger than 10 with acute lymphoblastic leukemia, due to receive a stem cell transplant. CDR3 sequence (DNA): TGTGCCAGCAGCTACCGGACTAGCGGACAAGAGACCCAGTACTTC. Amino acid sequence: CASSYRTSGQETQYF.